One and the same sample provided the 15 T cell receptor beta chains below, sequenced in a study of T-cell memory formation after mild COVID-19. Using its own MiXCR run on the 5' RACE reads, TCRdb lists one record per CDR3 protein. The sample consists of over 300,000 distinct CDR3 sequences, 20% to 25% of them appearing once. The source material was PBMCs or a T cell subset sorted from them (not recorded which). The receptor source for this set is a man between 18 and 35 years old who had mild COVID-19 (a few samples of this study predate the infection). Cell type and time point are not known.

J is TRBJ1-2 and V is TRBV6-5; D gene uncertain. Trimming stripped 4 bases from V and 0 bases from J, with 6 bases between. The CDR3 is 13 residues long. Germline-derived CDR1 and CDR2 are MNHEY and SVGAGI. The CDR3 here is CASSSLANYGYTF. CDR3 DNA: TGTGCCAGCAGTTCATTAGCTAACTATGGCTACACCTTC.

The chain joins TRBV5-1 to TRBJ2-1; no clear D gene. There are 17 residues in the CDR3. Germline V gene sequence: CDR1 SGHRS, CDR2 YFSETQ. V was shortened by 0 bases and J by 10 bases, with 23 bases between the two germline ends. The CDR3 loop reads CASSLGPGRQDLREQFF. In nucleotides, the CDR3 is TGCGCCAGCAGCTTGGGGCCAGGCAGGCAAGATCTTAGGGAGCAGTTCTTC.

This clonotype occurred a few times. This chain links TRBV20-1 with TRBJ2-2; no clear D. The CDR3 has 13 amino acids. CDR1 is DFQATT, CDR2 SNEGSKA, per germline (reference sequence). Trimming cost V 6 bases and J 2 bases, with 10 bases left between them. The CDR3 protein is CSALVPNTGELFF. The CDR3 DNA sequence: TGCAGTGCCCTAGTTCCTAACACCGGGGAGCTGTTTTTT.

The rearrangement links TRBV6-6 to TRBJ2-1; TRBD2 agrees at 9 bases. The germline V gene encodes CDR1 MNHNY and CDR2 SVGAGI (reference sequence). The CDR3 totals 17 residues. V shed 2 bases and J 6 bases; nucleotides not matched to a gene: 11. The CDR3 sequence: CASSYTLRRGGLNEQFF. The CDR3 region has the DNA TGTGCCAGCAGTTACACCCTCAGGCGGGGGGGCCTCAATGAGCAGTTCTTC.

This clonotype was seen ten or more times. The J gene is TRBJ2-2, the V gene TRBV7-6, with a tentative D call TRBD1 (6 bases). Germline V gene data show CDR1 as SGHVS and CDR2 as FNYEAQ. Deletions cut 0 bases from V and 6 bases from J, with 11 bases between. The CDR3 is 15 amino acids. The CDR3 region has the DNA TGTGCCAGCAGCTTAGCTACAGGGCCCGCCGGGGAGCTGTTTTTT. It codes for CASSLATGPAGELFF.

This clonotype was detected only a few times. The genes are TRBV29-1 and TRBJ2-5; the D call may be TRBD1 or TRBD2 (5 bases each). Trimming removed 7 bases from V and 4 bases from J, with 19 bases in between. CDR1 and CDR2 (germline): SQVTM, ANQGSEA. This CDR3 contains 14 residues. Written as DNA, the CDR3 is TGCAGCGCCAGGGACGGCGATAGGACAGAGACCCAGTACTTC. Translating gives CSARDGDRTETQYF.

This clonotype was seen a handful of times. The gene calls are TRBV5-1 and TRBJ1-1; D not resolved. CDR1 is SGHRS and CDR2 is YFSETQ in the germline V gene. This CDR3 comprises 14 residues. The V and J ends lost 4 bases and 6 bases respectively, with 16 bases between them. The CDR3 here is CASSVTRDGAEAFF. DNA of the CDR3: TGCGCCAGCAGCGTAACCCGGGATGGGGCTGAAGCTTTCTTT.

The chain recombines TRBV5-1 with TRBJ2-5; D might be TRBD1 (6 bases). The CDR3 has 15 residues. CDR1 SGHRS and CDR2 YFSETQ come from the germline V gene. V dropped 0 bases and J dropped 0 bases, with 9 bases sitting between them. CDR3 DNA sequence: TGCGCCAGCAGCTTGGCCGGACAGTACCAAGAGACCCAGTACTTC. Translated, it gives CASSLAGQYQETQYF.

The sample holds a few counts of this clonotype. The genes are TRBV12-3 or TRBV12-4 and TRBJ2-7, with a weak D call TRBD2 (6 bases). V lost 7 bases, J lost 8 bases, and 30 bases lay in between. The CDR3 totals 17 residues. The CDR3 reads CASTPVQSGGAAVKQYF. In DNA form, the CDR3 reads TGTGCCAGCACCCCGGTCCAAAGCGGAGGGGCTGCTGTGAAGCAGTACTTC.

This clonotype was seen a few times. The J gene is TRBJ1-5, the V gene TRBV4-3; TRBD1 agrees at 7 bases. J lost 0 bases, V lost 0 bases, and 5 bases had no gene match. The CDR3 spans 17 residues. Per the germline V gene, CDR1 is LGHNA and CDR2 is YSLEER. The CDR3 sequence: CASSQDPAGGSNQPQHF. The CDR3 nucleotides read TGCGCCAGCAGCCAAGATCCCGCAGGGGGTAGCAATCAGCCCCAGCATTTT.

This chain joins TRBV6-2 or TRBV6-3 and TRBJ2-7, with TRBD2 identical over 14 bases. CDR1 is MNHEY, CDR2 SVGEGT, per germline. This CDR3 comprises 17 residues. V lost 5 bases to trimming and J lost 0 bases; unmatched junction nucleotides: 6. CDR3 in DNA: TGTGCCAGCAGTCCCCGGACTAGCGGGGGGAGCTCCTACGAGCAGTACGTC. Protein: CASSPRTSGGSSYEQYV.

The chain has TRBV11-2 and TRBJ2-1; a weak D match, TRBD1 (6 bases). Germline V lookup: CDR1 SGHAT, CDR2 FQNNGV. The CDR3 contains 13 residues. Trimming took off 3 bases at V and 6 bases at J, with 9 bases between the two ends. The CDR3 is CASSFRGGNEQFF. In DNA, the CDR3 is TGTGCCAGCAGCTTCCGAGGGGGCAATGAGCAGTTCTTC.

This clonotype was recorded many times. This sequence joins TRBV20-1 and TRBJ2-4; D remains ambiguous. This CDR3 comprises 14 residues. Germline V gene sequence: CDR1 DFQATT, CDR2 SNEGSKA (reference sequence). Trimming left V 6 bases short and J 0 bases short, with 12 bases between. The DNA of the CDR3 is TGCAGTGCGATGACTGGTCTAGCCAAAAACATTCAGTACTTC. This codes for CSAMTGLAKNIQYF.

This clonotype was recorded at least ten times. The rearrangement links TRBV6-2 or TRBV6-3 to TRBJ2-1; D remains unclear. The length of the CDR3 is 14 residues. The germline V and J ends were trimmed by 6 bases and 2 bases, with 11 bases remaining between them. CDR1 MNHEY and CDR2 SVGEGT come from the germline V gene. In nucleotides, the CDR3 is TGTGCCAGCAGCCAAGACTCCCCCTACAATGAGCAGTTCTTC. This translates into CASSQDSPYNEQFF.

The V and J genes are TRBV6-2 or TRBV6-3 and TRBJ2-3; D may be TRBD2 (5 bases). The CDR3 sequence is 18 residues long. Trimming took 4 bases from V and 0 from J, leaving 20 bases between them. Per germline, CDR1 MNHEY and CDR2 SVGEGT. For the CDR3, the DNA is TGTGCCAGCAGTTTGCGTATGTTCCCCAGCGGAAGCACAGATACGCAGTATTTT. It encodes CASSLRMFPSGSTDTQYF.